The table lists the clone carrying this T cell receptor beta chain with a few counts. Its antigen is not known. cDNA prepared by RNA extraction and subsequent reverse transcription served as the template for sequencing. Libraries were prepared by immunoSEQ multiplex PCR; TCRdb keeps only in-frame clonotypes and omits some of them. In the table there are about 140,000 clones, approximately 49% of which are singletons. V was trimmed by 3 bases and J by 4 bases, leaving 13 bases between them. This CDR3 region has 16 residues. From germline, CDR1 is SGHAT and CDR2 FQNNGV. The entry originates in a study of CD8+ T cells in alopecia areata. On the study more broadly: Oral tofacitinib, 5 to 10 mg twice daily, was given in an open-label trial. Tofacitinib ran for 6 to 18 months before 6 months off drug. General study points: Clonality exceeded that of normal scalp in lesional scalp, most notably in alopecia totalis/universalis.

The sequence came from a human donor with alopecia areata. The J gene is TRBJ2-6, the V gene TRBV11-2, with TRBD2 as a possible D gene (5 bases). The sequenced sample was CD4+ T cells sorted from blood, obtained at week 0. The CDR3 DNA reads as TGTGCCAGCAGCTTTCGGCTAGCCCCCGGGGCCAACGTCCTGACTTTC. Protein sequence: CASSFRLAPGANVLTF.